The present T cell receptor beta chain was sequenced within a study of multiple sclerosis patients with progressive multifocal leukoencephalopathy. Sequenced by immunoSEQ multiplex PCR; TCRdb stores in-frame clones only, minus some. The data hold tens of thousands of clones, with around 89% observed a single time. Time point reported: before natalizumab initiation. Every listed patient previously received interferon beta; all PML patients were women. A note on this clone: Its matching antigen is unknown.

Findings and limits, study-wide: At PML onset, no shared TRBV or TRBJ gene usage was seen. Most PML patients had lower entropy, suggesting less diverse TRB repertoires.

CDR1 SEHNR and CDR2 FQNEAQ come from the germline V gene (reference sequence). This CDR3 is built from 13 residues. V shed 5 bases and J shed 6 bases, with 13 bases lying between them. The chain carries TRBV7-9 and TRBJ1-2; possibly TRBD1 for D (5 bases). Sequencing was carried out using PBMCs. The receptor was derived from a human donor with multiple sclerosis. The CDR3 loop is CASSLLRENGYTF. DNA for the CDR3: TGTGCCAGCAGCCTTCTCAGGGAAAATGGCTACACCTTC. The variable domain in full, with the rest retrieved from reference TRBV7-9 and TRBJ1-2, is DTGVSQNPRHKITKRGQNVTFRCDPISEHNRLYWYRQTLGQGPEFLTYFQNEAQLEKSRLLSDRFSAERPKGSFSTLEIQRTEQGDSAMYLCASSLLRENGYTFGSGTRLTVV.